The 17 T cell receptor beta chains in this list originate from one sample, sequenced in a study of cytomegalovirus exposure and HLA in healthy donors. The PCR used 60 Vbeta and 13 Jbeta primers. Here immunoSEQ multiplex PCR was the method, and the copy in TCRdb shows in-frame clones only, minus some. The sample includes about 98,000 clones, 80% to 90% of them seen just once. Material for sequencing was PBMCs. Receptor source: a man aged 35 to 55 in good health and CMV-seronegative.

CDR3 residues: CASKEQGKYGYTF. DNA for the CDR3: TGTGCCAGCAAGGAACAGGGCAAGTATGGCTACACCTTC. The V call is TRBV27, the J call TRBJ1-2; TRBD1 is a possible D gene (6 bases). The CDR3 runs to 13 residues. CDR1 MNHEY and CDR2 SMNVEV come from the germline V gene (reference sequence). Trimming pared 7 bases from V and 5 bases from J, leaving 14 bases between.

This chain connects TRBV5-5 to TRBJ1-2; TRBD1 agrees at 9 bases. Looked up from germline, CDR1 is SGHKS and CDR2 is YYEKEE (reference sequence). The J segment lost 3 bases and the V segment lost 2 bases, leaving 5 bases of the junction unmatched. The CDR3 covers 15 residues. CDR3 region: CASSFGTGTHYGYTF. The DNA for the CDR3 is TGTGCCAGCAGCTTCGGGACAGGGACTCACTATGGCTACACCTTC.

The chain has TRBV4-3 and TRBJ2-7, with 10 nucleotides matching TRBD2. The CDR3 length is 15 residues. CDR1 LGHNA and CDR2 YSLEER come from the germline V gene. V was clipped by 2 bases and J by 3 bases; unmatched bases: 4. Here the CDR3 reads CASSQRAGGYYEQYF. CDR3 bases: TGCGCCAGCAGCCAACGAGCGGGGGGGTACTACGAGCAGTACTTC.

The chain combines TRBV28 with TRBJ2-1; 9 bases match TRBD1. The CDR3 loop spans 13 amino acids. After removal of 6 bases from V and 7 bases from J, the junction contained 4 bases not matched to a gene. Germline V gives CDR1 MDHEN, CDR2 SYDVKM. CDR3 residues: CASRRQGENEQFF. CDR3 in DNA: TGTGCCAGCAGGAGACAGGGGGAGAATGAGCAGTTCTTC.

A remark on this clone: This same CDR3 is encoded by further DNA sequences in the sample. CDR3 sequence: CASSLSGGGNQPQHF. DNA of the CDR3: TGTGCCAGCAGTTTATCAGGAGGAGGTAATCAGCCCCAGCATTTT. This chain links TRBV27 with TRBJ1-5; no definite D call. Germline values: CDR1 MNHEY, CDR2 SMNVEV (reference sequence). With 0 bases removed from V and 4 bases from J, the gap between germline ends came to 10 bases. This CDR3 comprises 15 residues.

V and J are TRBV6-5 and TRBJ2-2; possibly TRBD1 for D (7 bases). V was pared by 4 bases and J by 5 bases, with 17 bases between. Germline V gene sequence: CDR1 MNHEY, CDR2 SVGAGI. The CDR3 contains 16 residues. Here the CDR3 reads CASSSRSRGVTGELFF. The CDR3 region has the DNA TGTGCCAGCAGTTCGCGCAGCAGGGGGGTAACCGGGGAGCTGTTTTTT.

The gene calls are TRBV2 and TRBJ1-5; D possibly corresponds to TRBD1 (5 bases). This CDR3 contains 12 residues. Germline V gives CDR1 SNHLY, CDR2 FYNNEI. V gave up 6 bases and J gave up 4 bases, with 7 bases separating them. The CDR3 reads CASRGGNQPQHF. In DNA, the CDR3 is TGTGCCAGCAGGGGGGGGAATCAGCCCCAGCATTTT.

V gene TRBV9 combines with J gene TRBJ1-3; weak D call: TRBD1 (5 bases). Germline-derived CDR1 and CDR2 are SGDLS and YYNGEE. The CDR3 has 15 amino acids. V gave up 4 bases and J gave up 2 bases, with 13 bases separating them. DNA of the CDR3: TGTGCCAGCAGCCCGGGGGGGGGTACTGGAAACACCATATATTTT. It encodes CASSPGGGTGNTIYF. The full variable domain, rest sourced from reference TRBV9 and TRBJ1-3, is DSGVTQTPKHLITATGQRVTLRCSPRSGDLSVYWYQQSLDQGLQFLIQYYNGEERAKGNILERFSAQQFPDLHSELNLSSLELGDSALYFCASSPGGGTGNTIYFGEGSWLTVV.

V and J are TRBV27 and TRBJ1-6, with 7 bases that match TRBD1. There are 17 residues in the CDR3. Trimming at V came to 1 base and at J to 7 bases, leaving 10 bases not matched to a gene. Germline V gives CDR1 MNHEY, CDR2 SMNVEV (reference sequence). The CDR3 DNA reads TGTGCCAGCAGTTTATACCCTCCGACAGGGTTCAATTCACCCCTCCACTTT. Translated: CASSLYPPTGFNSPLHF.

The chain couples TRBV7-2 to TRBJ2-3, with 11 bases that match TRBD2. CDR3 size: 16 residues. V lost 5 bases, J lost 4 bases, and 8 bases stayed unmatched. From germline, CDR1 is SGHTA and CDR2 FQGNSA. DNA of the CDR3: TGTGCCAGCAGCACCCGACTAGCGGGGTCGGCAGATACGCAGTATTTT. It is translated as CASSTRLAGSADTQYF.

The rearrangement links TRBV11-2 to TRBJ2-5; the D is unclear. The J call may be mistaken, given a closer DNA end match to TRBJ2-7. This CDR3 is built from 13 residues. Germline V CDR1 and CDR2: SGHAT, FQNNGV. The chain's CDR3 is CASSFADSYEQYF. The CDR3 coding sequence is TGTGCCAGCAGCTTCGCGGACTCCTACGAGCAGTACTTC.

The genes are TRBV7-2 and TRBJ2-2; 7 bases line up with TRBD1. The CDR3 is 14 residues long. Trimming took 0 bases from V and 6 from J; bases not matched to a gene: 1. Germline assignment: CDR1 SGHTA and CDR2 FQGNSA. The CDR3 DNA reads TGTGCCAGCAGCTTAGCGAGGGGGCCCGGGGAGCTGTTTTTT. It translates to CASSLARGPGELFF.

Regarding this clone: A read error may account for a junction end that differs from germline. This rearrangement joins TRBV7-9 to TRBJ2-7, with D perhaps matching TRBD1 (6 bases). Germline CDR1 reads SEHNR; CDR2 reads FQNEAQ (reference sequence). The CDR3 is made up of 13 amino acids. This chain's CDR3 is CSSSPRGGGVQYF. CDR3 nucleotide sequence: TGTTCCAGCAGCCCTCGTGGGGGCGGCGTGCAGTACTTC.

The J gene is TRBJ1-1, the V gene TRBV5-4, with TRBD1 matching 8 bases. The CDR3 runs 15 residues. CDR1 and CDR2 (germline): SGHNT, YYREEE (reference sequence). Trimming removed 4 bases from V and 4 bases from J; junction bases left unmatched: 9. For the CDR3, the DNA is TGTGCCAGCAGCAAGGGCCGGGACAGGACCACTGAAGCTTTCTTT. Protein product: CASSKGRDRTTEAFF.

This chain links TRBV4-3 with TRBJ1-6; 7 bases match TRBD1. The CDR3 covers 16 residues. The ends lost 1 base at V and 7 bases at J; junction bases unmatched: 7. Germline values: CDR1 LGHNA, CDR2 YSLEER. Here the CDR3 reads CASSQGSRRGNSPLHF. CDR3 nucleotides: TGCGCCAGCAGCCAAGGTAGTCGCAGGGGGAATTCACCCCTCCACTTT.

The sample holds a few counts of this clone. The CDR3 region has the DNA TGTGCCAGCAGGGACAGGGGGTTGGGGGAGACCCAGTACTTC. It translates to CASRDRGLGETQYF. This sequence joins TRBV2 and TRBJ2-5; 10 bases map to TRBD1. The CDR3 has 14 amino acids. The ends lost 6 bases at V and 5 bases at J; junction bases unmatched: 6. Germline lookup yields CDR1 SNHLY and CDR2 FYNNEI.

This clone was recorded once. Written as DNA, the CDR3 is TGTGCCAGCTCCAGGGACAGCGGATTTATCGGGGAGCTGTTTTTT. Encoded protein: CASSRDSGFIGELFF. The chain recombines TRBV28 with TRBJ2-2; 7 nucleotides agree with TRBD1. Germline V gene sequence: CDR1 MDHEN, CDR2 SYDVKM. V was clipped by 8 bases and J by 7 bases; unmatched bases: 13. The CDR3 extends over 15 amino acids.